The next 31 T cell receptor beta chains were all read from a single sample in a study of cytomegalovirus exposure and HLA in healthy donors. The repertoire was sequenced with immunoSEQ multiplex PCR; TCRdb's copy has only in-frame clones and lacks some. Among under 250,000 clones listed, roughly 80% were seen once. Sequences were obtained from PBMCs. The receptors derive from a woman aged 18-29 years in good health and CMV-seronegative.

The V call is TRBV27, the J call TRBJ1-4; 7 nucleotides align to TRBD1. This CDR3 contains 18 residues. The J segment lost 5 bases and the V segment lost 4 bases, leaving 16 bases of the junction unmatched. Germline V gene lookup returns CDR1 MNHEY and CDR2 SMNVEV (reference sequence). CDR3 in DNA: TGTGCCAGCAGTTATCGGAACAGGGGAATTCGAGGAAATGAAAAACTGTTTTTT. Residues: CASSYRNRGIRGNEKLFF.

V gene TRBV27 combines with J gene TRBJ1-2; tentatively, D is TRBD1 (6 bases). Trimming shortened V by 6 bases and J by 4 bases, and 12 bases separated the two germline ends. Germline lookup yields CDR1 MNHEY and CDR2 SMNVEV (reference sequence). The length of the CDR3 is 13 residues. This CDR3 reads CASSPTGTYGYTF. The CDR3 DNA is TGTGCCAGCAGCCCAACAGGGACCTATGGCTACACCTTC.

The chain is built from TRBV5-6 and TRBJ1-6; 8 bases fit TRBD1. V was clipped by 0 bases and J by 7 bases; unmatched bases: 3. There are 15 residues in the CDR3. CDR1 and CDR2 (germline): SGHDT, YYEEEE. This CDR3 reads CASSLATGGNSPLHF. The CDR3, as DNA: TGTGCCAGCAGCTTGGCAACAGGGGGAAATTCACCCCTCCACTTT.

This chain links TRBV30 with TRBJ1-2; D is uncertain. The CDR3 spans 13 residues. Per the germline V gene, CDR1 is GTSNPN and CDR2 is SVGIG (reference sequence). Deletions cut 4 bases from V and 4 bases from J, with 13 bases between. The CDR3 coding sequence is TGTGCCTGGACGTCAGGAGGAGTCTATGGCTACACCTTC. Translating gives CAWTSGGVYGYTF. Drawing the rest from reference TRBV30 and TRBJ1-2, the complete variable domain is SQTIHQWPATLVQPVGSPLSLECTVEGTSNPNLYWYRQAAGRGLQLLFYSVGIGQISSEVPQNLSASRPQDRQFILSSKKLLLSDSGFYLCAWTSGGVYGYTFGSGTRLTVV.

V is TRBV5-5 and J is TRBJ2-3, with TRBD2 matching 14 bases. This CDR3 has 16 amino acids. Trimming removed 2 bases from V and 7 bases from J; junction bases left unmatched: 6. Germline-derived CDR1 and CDR2 are SGHKS and YYEKEE (reference sequence). The CDR3 nucleotides read TGTGCCAGCAGCTTAGGACTAGCGGGAGGAGGTAATACGCAGTATTTT. Translated, it gives CASSLGLAGGGNTQYF.

The chain carries TRBV4-1 and TRBJ2-1; the D gene is possibly TRBD2 (6 bases). The CDR3 extends over 17 amino acids. V shed 4 bases and J shed 1 base, with 17 bases lying between them. From germline, CDR1 is MGHRA and CDR2 YSYEKL. This chain's CDR3 is CASSRTSGAGSYNEQFF. In DNA form, the CDR3 reads TGCGCCAGCAGCCGGACGAGCGGAGCGGGTTCCTACAATGAGCAGTTCTTC.

The chain uses TRBV5-1 and TRBJ2-7, with 11 nucleotides matching TRBD2. CDR3 length: 17 amino acids. The germline gives CDR1 SGHRS, CDR2 YFSETQ. V gave up 0 bases and J gave up 2 bases; unmatched junction bases: 7. The CDR3 loop reads CASSLGGATSGAYEQYF. In DNA, the CDR3 is TGCGCCAGCAGCTTGGGAGGCGCGACTAGCGGGGCCTACGAGCAGTACTTC.

The V call is TRBV7-8, the J call TRBJ1-2, with a weak D call TRBD1 (5 bases). The CDR3 contains 16 residues. Trimming took 1 base from V and 0 from J, leaving 12 bases between them. In germline, CDR1 is SGHVS, CDR2 FQNEAQ. The CDR3 DNA sequence: TGTGCCAGCAGCTTAGGGGGCACCCGGGCTAACTATGGCTACACCTTC. It encodes CASSLGGTRANYGYTF. The variable domain in full, completed from reference TRBV7-8 and TRBJ1-2, reads GAGVSQSPRYKVAKRGQDVALRCDPISGHVSLFWYQQALGQGPEFLTYFQNEAQLDKSGLPSDRFFAERPEGSVSTLKIQRTQQEDSAVYLCASSLGGTRANYGYTFGSGTRLTVV.

This sequence joins TRBV7-6 and TRBJ2-7; D remains unclear. This CDR3 contains 14 residues. Looked up from germline, CDR1 is SGHVS and CDR2 is FNYEAQ. Between the trimmed V and J ends, which lost 1 base and 2 bases, there was a span of 9 bases. DNA for the CDR3: TGTGCCAGCAGCTTAGGTCTCAGAACCTACGAGCAGTACTTC. Translation: CASSLGLRTYEQYF.

This clone was seen a single time. The chain combines TRBV7-6 with TRBJ1-6; no definite D call. This CDR3 contains 14 residues. Germline loops: CDR1 SGHVS, CDR2 FNYEAQ. V lost 5 bases and J 7 bases, leaving 12 bases between the germline ends. Here the CDR3 reads CASSPWTGNSPLHF. The CDR3 nucleotides read TGTGCCAGCAGCCCATGGACGGGGAATTCACCCCTCCACTTT.

This rearrangement joins TRBV4-1 to TRBJ1-1; D is unclear. Trimming removed 4 bases from V and 1 base from J, with 13 bases in between. The V gene's germline CDR1 is MGHRA and CDR2 YSYEKL. The CDR3 is 15 residues long. In nucleotides, the CDR3 is TGCGCCAGCAGCCGTTTGGGAGCGGAGAACACTGAAGCTTTCTTT. This gives the protein CASSRLGAENTEAFF.

This clone was recorded once. The chain couples TRBV6-5 to TRBJ2-7; 7 nucleotides line up with TRBD1. CDR3 length: 12 residues. Per the germline V gene, CDR1 is MNHEY and CDR2 is SVGAGI. With V trimmed by 11 bases and J by 5 bases, 9 bases remained unmatched. The CDR3 spells CAAQGSGDEQYF. CDR3 sequence (DNA): TGTGCCGCACAGGGGAGTGGCGACGAGCAGTACTTC.

This clone was seen only once. The chain couples TRBV7-3 to TRBJ2-2, with TRBD1 as a possible D gene (5 bases). V lost 0 bases to trimming and J lost 6 bases, with 11 bases between them. This CDR3 comprises 15 residues. CDR1 is SGHTA, CDR2 FQGTGA, per germline. For the CDR3, the DNA is TGTGCCAGCAGCTTAACGTCGTCAGGGTCCGGGGAGCTGTTTTTT. Amino acid sequence: CASSLTSSGSGELFF. Full variable domain (missing parts from reference TRBV7-3 and TRBJ2-2): GAGVSQTPSNKVTEKGKYVELRCDPISGHTALYWYRQSLGQGPEFLIYFQGTGAADDSGLPNDRFFAVRPEGSVSTLKIQRTERGDSAVYLCASSLTSSGSGELFFGEGSRLTVL.

This rearrangement joins TRBV7-8 to TRBJ2-7, with 8 bases matching TRBD2. From germline, CDR1 is SGHVS and CDR2 FQNEAQ. The trim removed 5 bases at V and 4 bases at J, leaving 4 bases unmatched. The CDR3 covers 13 residues. The CDR3, as DNA: TGTGCCAGCAGCCGGGGGGGCAGGTACGAGCAGTACTTC. Protein sequence: CASSRGGRYEQYF.

V gene TRBV19 combines with J gene TRBJ1-2; the D gene is possibly TRBD1 (5 bases). The germline gives CDR1 LNHDA, CDR2 SQIVND (reference sequence). Trimming pared 5 bases from V and 4 bases from J, leaving 8 bases between. The CDR3 length is 12 residues. The CDR3 DNA is TGTGCCAGTAGTCGCGACAGCTATGGCTACACCTTC. It translates to CASSRDSYGYTF.

This clone was seen a few times. The gene calls are TRBV5-1 and TRBJ1-2; 9 bases match TRBD1. Looked up from germline, CDR1 is SGHRS and CDR2 is YFSETQ. Trimming took 3 bases from V and 2 from J; bases not matched to a gene: 2. The CDR3 has 14 amino acids. The CDR3 DNA reads TGCGCCAGCAGCTCGGGACAGGGCAACTATGGCTACACCTTC. It yields the protein CASSSGQGNYGYTF.

This clone was recorded only once. The chain has TRBV28 and TRBJ2-2, with D unresolved. Trimming cost V 7 bases and J 4 bases, with 16 bases left between them. CDR1 and CDR2 (germline): MDHEN, SYDVKM. This CDR3 has 15 residues. The CDR3 DNA follows: TGTGCCAGCACCTCTTCTGAACACGGCACCGGGGAGCTGTTTTTT. Translating it yields CASTSSEHGTGELFF.

The chain has TRBV6-1 and TRBJ1-5, with 8 bases that match TRBD1. The J segment lost 2 bases and the V segment lost 8 bases, leaving 5 bases of the junction unmatched. The CDR3 has 14 residues. From germline, CDR1 is MNHNS and CDR2 SASEGT. CDR3 DNA sequence: TGTGCCAGCTTATCAGGGGGCCGCAATCAGCCCCAGCATTTT. Translating gives CASLSGGRNQPQHF.

The rearrangement joins TRBV29-1 to TRBJ2-3, with a tentative D call TRBD2 (7 bases). Trimming took off 5 bases at V and 4 bases at J, with 13 bases between the two ends. The length of the CDR3 is 13 residues. CDR1 and CDR2 from the germline V gene are SQVTM and ANQGSEA. The CDR3 nucleotides read TGCAGCGTTTGGGGGGGCAAATCAGATACGCAGTATTTT. This encodes CSVWGGKSDTQYF.

The V call is TRBV19, the J call TRBJ2-1, with a possible D match to TRBD1 (6 bases). CDR3 size: 13 residues. Germline loops: CDR1 LNHDA, CDR2 SQIVND (reference sequence). Trimming stripped 9 bases from V and 4 bases from J, with 13 bases between. This chain's CDR3 is CASLKQGYNEQFF. DNA of the CDR3: TGTGCCAGCCTGAAACAGGGTTACAATGAGCAGTTCTTC.

The CDR3 sequence is CSVGRGQGNTEAFF. The CDR3 region has the DNA TGCAGCGTTGGCAGGGGGCAGGGGAACACTGAAGCTTTCTTT. The chain couples TRBV29-1 to TRBJ1-1, with TRBD1 matching over 8 bases. Germline assignment: CDR1 SQVTM and CDR2 ANQGSEA. The CDR3 contains 14 residues. V lost 4 bases to trimming and J lost 1 base; unmatched junction nucleotides: 5.

This clone has just one count. V usage is TRBV9 and J usage is TRBJ2-5; D is possibly TRBD1 (5 bases). V lost 0 bases, J lost 0 bases, and 9 bases lay in between. The CDR3 totals 15 residues. Germline values: CDR1 SGDLS, CDR2 YYNGEE. The CDR3: CASSVGLRDQETQYF. The CDR3 DNA sequence: TGTGCCAGCAGCGTAGGTCTCAGGGACCAAGAGACCCAGTACTTC.

V usage is TRBV7-9 and J usage is TRBJ2-3, with D possibly being TRBD2 (5 bases). CDR3 size: 14 residues. V lost 2 bases, J lost 3 bases, and 9 bases lay in between. CDR1 and CDR2 from the germline V gene are SEHNR and FQNEAQ (reference sequence). In DNA form, the CDR3 reads TGTGCCAGCAGCTTAACGGGGTGGACAGATACGCAGTATTTT. The encoded protein is CASSLTGWTDTQYF. Supplemented by reference TRBV7-9 and TRBJ2-3, the full variable domain reads DTGVSQNPRHKITKRGQNVTFRCDPISEHNRLYWYRQTLGQGPEFLTYFQNEAQLEKSRLLSDRFSAERPKGSFSTLEIQRTEQGDSAMYLCASSLTGWTDTQYFGPGTRLTVL.

The chain recombines TRBV11-2 with TRBJ2-5, with a tentative D call TRBD2 (6 bases). The CDR3 has 16 amino acids. CDR1 is SGHAT, CDR2 FQNNGV, per germline. V was trimmed by 2 bases and J by 2 bases, leaving 15 bases between them. The DNA of the CDR3 is TGTGCCAGCAGCTTAAGTGGAGGGGATCAGCAAGAGACCCAGTACTTC. Protein: CASSLSGGDQQETQYF.

V and J are TRBV27 and TRBJ2-5, with TRBD2 matching over 7 bases. The germline CDR1 and CDR2 sequences are MNHEY and SMNVEV (reference sequence). Trimming took 1 base from V and 4 from J; bases not matched to a gene: 6. The CDR3 has 15 amino acids. The CDR3 bases are TGTGCCAGCAGTTTATTGGCGGGAGATGGAGAGACCCAGTACTTC. As protein: CASSLLAGDGETQYF.

The chain uses TRBV9 and TRBJ2-5; D is undetermined. CDR1 and CDR2 (germline): SGDLS, YYNGEE. CDR3 length: 13 amino acids. The V end lost 0 bases, the J end lost 5 bases, and 8 bases lay between the germline ends. CDR3 sequence reads: CASSVVPMETQYF. CDR3 in DNA: TGTGCCAGCAGCGTAGTCCCGATGGAGACCCAGTACTTC.

This clone was recorded once. The V call is TRBV2, the J call TRBJ2-7, with 7 bases that match TRBD1. The CDR3 consists of 14 residues. Germline CDR1 and CDR2: SNHLY and FYNNEI. Trimming removed 2 bases from V and 2 bases from J; junction bases left unmatched: 3. The CDR3 DNA sequence: TGTGCCAGCAGTGAAAGACAGGGCGCCTACGAGCAGTACTTC. This sequence encodes CASSERQGAYEQYF. Using reference TRBV2 and TRBJ2-7 for the parts outside the CDR3, the full variable domain is EPEVTQTPSHQVTQMGQEVILRCVPISNHLYFYWYRQILGQKVEFLVSFYNNEISEKSEIFDDQFSVERPDGSNFTLKIRSTKLEDSAMYFCASSERQGAYEQYFGPGTRLTVT.

The rearrangement uses TRBV7-9 and TRBJ1-1, with D maybe TRBD1 (5 bases). The CDR3 has 15 residues. The germline gives CDR1 SEHNR, CDR2 FQNEAQ (reference sequence). V was trimmed by 8 bases and J by 0 bases, leaving 16 bases between them. Here the CDR3 reads CASGDFREMNTEAFF. CDR3 nucleotide sequence: TGTGCCAGCGGGGATTTCAGGGAGATGAACACTGAAGCTTTCTTT.

V gene TRBV15 combines with J gene TRBJ1-4; the D gene is possibly TRBD1 (5 bases). The V gene's germline CDR1 is LNHNV and CDR2 YYDKDF (reference sequence). This CDR3 contains 15 residues. Trimming stripped 0 bases from V and 8 bases from J, with 13 bases between. The CDR3 DNA sequence: TGTGCCACCAGCAGAGAGGAGGGGCTCGGCGAAAAACTGTTTTTT. The encoded protein is CATSREEGLGEKLFF. Full variable domain (outside the CDR3, taken from reference TRBV15 and TRBJ1-4): DAMVIQNPRYQVTQFGKPVTLSCSQTLNHNVMYWYQQKSSQAPKLLFHYYDKDFNNEADTPDNFQSRRPNTSFCFLDIRSPGLGDTAMYLCATSREEGLGEKLFFGSGTQLSVL.

The chain has TRBV7-9 and TRBJ2-7; D possibly corresponds to TRBD2 (6 bases). The CDR3 loop spans 16 amino acids. CDR1 SEHNR and CDR2 FQNEAQ come from the germline V gene (reference sequence). Trimming took off 4 bases at V and 0 bases at J, with 16 bases between the two ends. The CDR3 region is CASSSRDGGSSYEQYF. The DNA of the CDR3 is TGTGCCAGCAGCTCCCGGGACGGGGGATCCTCCTACGAGCAGTACTTC.

This sequence joins TRBV7-6 and TRBJ1-3; 7 bases fit TRBD1. The CDR3 loop spans 18 amino acids. Germline CDR1 is SGHVS and CDR2 is FNYEAQ. The junction had 13 bases not matched to a gene; V was cut back by 5 bases and J by 0 bases. CDR3 loop: CASSPGGEFLYSGNTIYF. CDR3 in DNA: TGTGCCAGCAGCCCAGGGGGGGAATTCTTGTACTCTGGAAACACCATATATTTT.